This TCR beta chain was sequenced during a study of shared clonotypes between healthy human individuals. Germline values: CDR1 LGHNA, CDR2 YSLEER. The CDR3 is made up of 13 amino acids. Trimming shortened V by 4 bases and J by 2 bases, and 8 bases separated the two germline ends. With respect to this clone: Its antigen remains unidentified.

General study points: Rarefaction showed sorted-subset sequencing was incomplete despite large depth.

Original data processing: There were no quality scores in the junction-only immunoSEQ sequences, so filtering differed. Here immunoSEQ multiplex PCR was the method, and the copy in TCRdb shows in-frame clones only, minus some. Clonal size and the V and J genes are those of that table, whereas D and trimming came from the DNA. The sample shows some 2,400,000 clones, approximately 94% of them seen only once. This receptor was obtained from a man between 18 and 35 years old in good health. The rearrangement links TRBV4-3 to TRBJ1-2; maybe TRBD1 (5 bases). Sequencing was done on a sample of naive CD4+ T cells sorted from blood. The subset: CD45RA+ positively selected. CDR3 nucleotides: TGCGCCAGCAGCCTCCGGGACAACTATGGCTACACCTTC. It translates to CASSLRDNYGYTF.